One and the same sample provided the 6 T cell receptor beta chains below, sequenced in a study of brain T cells in children with intractable seizures. Libraries were prepared by immunoSEQ multiplex PCR; TCRdb keeps only in-frame clonotypes and omits some of them. The table shows 60,000 to 65,000 clones, with approximately 95% occurring only once. The sample in question was peripheral blood, obtained at surgery. These receptors were collected from a boy in the first two years of life with focal cortical dysplasia and intractable seizures.

CDR3 loop: CASSKAQNTEAFF. As DNA, the CDR3 is TGTGCCAGCAGCAAAGCACAGAACACTGAAGCTTTCTTT. V usage is TRBV21-1 and J usage is TRBJ1-1; the D segment call TRBD1 is taken from the table without a DNA check. TRBV21-1 is a pseudogene locus. CDR3 length equals 13 residues.

This clone was recorded a few times. V and J are TRBV2 and TRBJ1-2, with 8 positions matching TRBD1. V was pared by 0 bases and J by 3 bases, with 6 bases of the junction left unmatched. The CDR3 is 16 amino acids. From germline, CDR1 is SNHLY and CDR2 FYNNEI. CDR3 in DNA: TGTGCCAGCAGTGAAGCGACGACAGGGGTGGACTATGGCTACACCTTC. Protein: CASSEATTGVDYGYTF.

The V gene is TRBV28, the J gene TRBJ1-4; 7 bases are a match to TRBD1. This CDR3 is built from 16 residues. The trim removed 7 bases at V and 8 bases at J, leaving 16 bases unmatched. Germline CDR1 reads MDHEN; CDR2 reads SYDVKM. The DNA of the CDR3 is TGTGCCAGCACCCCAGGGGCACAGGGGTGGGGGGAAAAACTGTTTTTT. It specifies CASTPGAQGWGEKLFF.

J is TRBJ1-1 and V is TRBV7-9; D is unresolved. The V end was cut by 5 bases, the J end by 4 bases, with 17 bases between. CDR1 is SEHNR and CDR2 is FQNEAQ in the germline V gene (reference sequence). CDR3 length equals 15 residues. In DNA form, the CDR3 reads TGTGCCAGCAGCCCCAGCCGCGGGCCAGGCACTGAAGCTTTCTTT. Protein product: CASSPSRGPGTEAFF. Variable domain in full (rest from reference TRBV7-9 and TRBJ1-1): DTGVSQNPRHKITKRGQNVTFRCDPISEHNRLYWYRQTLGQGPEFLTYFQNEAQLEKSRLLSDRFSAERPKGSFSTLEIQRTEQGDSAMYLCASSPSRGPGTEAFFGQGTRLTVV.

V and J are TRBV11-1 and TRBJ2-7, with 7 positions matching TRBD1. The V segment lost 1 base and the J segment 4 bases; nucleotides outside the gene matches: 7. CDR1 and CDR2 (germline): SGHAT, FQDESV (reference sequence). The CDR3 loop spans 15 amino acids. The CDR3 is CASSLEKGARYEQYF. The CDR3 nucleotides read TGTGCCAGCAGCTTAGAAAAGGGGGCGCGTTACGAGCAGTACTTC.

The chain is built from TRBV4-1 and TRBJ2-2, with 14 nucleotides matching TRBD2. CDR1 and CDR2 from the germline V gene are MGHRA and YSYEKL. The V gene end was trimmed by 0 bases and the J gene end by 4 bases; junction bases not matched to a gene: 4. This CDR3 region has 18 residues. The DNA for the CDR3 is TGCGCCAGCAGCCAAGATGAGACTAGCGGGGGGGCCACCGGGGAGCTGTTTTTT. Amino acid sequence: CASSQDETSGGATGELFF.